This is a list of T cell receptor beta chains from one sample in a study of blood T cell repertoires in COVID-19. This table comes from immunoSEQ multiplex PCR, and its TCRdb copy is limited to in-frame clones, with some not included. This sample carries roughly 280,000 clones, around nine tenths of them seen once, and the ten largest clones take around 8.8%. The sample was peripheral blood. All receptors derive from a man between 35 and 55 years old with active or convalescent COVID-19. Both conserved end residues are part of each CDR3. The D gene is left open where the match is weak. Clone size is given for some rows only: seen once, a few or many times, or a class if the clone is expanded.

size: NA
J: TRBJ2-3
D: TRBD2
V: TRBV2
CDR3: CASSRLAGTDTQYF
DNA: TGTGCCAGCAGTCGACTAGCTGGCACAGATACGCAGTATTTT

size: NA
J: TRBJ1-3
D: NA
V: TRBV2
CDR3: CASSFGEVSSGSKDTIYF
DNA: TGTGCCAGCAGTTTTGGAGAGGTTTCGTCTGGAAGTAAGGACACCATATATTTT

size: NA
J: TRBJ2-1
D: TRBD1
V: TRBV19
CDR3: CASSITGGNEQFF
DNA: TGTGCCAGTAGTATAACAGGGGGGAATGAGCAGTTCTTC

size: NA
J: TRBJ2-3
D: TRBD1
V: TRBV28
CDR3: CASSFPGQGHTQYF
DNA: TGTGCCAGCAGTTTTCCGGGACAGGGACATACGCAGTATTTT

size: NA
J: TRBJ1-4
D: NA
V: TRBV9
CDR3: CASSVGAKGQGEKLFF
DNA: TGTGCCAGCAGCGTAGGGGCGAAGGGGCAAGGTGAAAAACTGTTTTTT

size: NA
J: TRBJ2-7
D: NA
V: TRBV7-9
CDR3: CASSLVGSRGTYEQYF
DNA: TGTGCCAGCAGCTTAGTTGGATCCCGAGGGACCTACGAGCAGTACTTC

size: NA
J: TRBJ1-4
D: TRBD1
V: TRBV2
CDR3: CASSLDRGPNEKLFF
DNA: TGTGCCAGCAGTTTAGACAGGGGACCAAATGAAAAACTGTTTTTT

size: once
J: TRBJ2-2
D: TRBD1
V: TRBV7-9
CDR3: CASSLATGYTGELFF
DNA: TGTGCCAGCAGCTTAGCGACAGGGTACACCGGGGAGCTGTTTTTT

size: NA
J: TRBJ1-6
D: TRBD1
V: TRBV9
CDR3: CASSVAQGANSPLHF
DNA: TGTGCCAGCAGCGTAGCTCAGGGGGCCAATTCACCCCTCCACTTT

size: NA
J: TRBJ1-5
D: NA
V: TRBV4-2
CDR3: CASSHRAREGNQPQHF
DNA: TGTGCCAGCAGCCATCGTGCCAGGGAGGGCAATCAGCCCCAGCATTTT

size: NA
J: TRBJ2-6
D: TRBD2
V: TRBV11-2
CDR3: CASSWGGTEANVLTF
DNA: TGTGCCAGCAGCTGGGGAGGGACTGAGGCCAACGTCCTGACTTTC

size: NA
J: TRBJ1-2
D: NA
V: TRBV2
CDR3: CASTITLGYGYTF
DNA: TGTGCCAGCACAATAACCCTAGGCTATGGCTACACCTTC

size: NA
J: TRBJ1-2
D: NA
V: TRBV9
CDR3: CASSVTPGYGYTF
DNA: TGTGCCAGCAGCGTAACCCCCGGGTATGGCTACACCTTC

size: NA
J: TRBJ2-3
D: NA
V: TRBV29-1
CDR3: CSGLDQASTDTQYF
DNA: TGCAGCGGGCTAGATCAAGCTAGCACAGATACGCAGTATTTT

size: NA
J: TRBJ1-1
D: TRBD1
V: TRBV30
CDR3: CAWTGGRVSTEAFF
DNA: TGTGCCTGGACAGGGGGCCGGGTAAGCACTGAAGCTTTCTTT

size: NA
J: TRBJ1-4
D: NA
V: TRBV11-3
CDR3: CASSLLYRDNEKLFF
DNA: TGTGCCAGCAGCTTGCTGTACAGAGATAATGAAAAACTGTTTTTT

size: NA
J: TRBJ1-1
D: TRBD1
V: TRBV7-3
CDR3: CASSSGQGTDTEAFF
DNA: TGTGCCAGCAGCTCCGGACAGGGGACTGACACTGAAGCTTTCTTT

size: NA
J: TRBJ2-7
D: NA
V: TRBV28
CDR3: CASIPGGHYEQYF
DNA: TGTGCCAGCATTCCTGGGGGCCACTACGAGCAGTACTTC

size: NA
J: TRBJ2-3
D: TRBD2
V: TRBV2
CDR3: CASRTGGGSTDTQYF
DNA: TGTGCCAGCAGGACTGGGGGGGGGAGCACAGATACGCAGTATTTT

size: NA
J: TRBJ1-2
D: TRBD1
V: TRBV7-9
CDR3: CASSFLTGDYGYTF
DNA: TGTGCCAGCAGCTTCCTCACAGGGGACTATGGCTACACCTTC

size: NA
J: TRBJ1-3
D: NA
V: TRBV2
CDR3: CASSPIPLSGNTIYF
DNA: TGTGCCAGCAGCCCTATCCCCCTCTCTGGAAACACCATATATTTT

size: NA
J: TRBJ1-2
D: TRBD1
V: TRBV5-4
CDR3: CASSLGQSYGYTF
DNA: TGTGCCAGCAGCCTGGGACAGTCCTATGGCTACACCTTC

size: NA
J: TRBJ2-1
D: TRBD2
V: TRBV5-6
CDR3: CASSFSGGWNEQFF
DNA: TGTGCCAGCAGCTTTAGCGGGGGGTGGAATGAGCAGTTCTTC

size: NA
J: TRBJ2-3
D: TRBD1
V: TRBV5-4
CDR3: CASSLDDRGSTDTQYF
DNA: TGTGCCAGCAGCTTGGACGACAGGGGAAGCACAGATACGCAGTATTTT